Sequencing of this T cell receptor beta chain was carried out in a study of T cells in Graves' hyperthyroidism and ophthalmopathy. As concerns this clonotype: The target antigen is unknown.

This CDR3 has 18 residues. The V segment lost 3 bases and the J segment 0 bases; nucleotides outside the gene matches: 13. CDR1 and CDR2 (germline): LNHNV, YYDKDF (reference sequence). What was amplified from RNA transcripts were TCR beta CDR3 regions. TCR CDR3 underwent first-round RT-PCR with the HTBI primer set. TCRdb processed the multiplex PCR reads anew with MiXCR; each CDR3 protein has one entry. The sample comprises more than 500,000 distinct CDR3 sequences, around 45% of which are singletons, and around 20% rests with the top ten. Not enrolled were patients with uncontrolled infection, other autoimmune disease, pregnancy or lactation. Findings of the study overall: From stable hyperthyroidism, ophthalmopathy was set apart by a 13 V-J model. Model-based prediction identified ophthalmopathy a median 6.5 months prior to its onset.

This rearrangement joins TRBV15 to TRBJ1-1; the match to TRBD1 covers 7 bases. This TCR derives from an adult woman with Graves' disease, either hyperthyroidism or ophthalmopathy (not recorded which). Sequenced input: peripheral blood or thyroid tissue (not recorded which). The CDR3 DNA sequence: TGTGCCACCAGCAGCCTCAGGGGGGCAATGGCCCTGAACACTGAAGCTTTCTTT. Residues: CATSSLRGAMALNTEAFF.